This T cell receptor (beta chain) was identified during a study of technical replicates of blood from a handful of donors. This clone was counted once. The germline gives CDR1 MNHEY, CDR2 SVGAGI. The CDR3 length is 15 residues. V shed 2 bases, J shed 3 bases, and the junction held 7 bases outside the gene matches. Sequencing used immunoSEQ multiplex PCR; TCRdb keeps in-frame clones, though not all of them. Among about 12,000 clones, 79% were seen once, and the ten largest hold roughly 15%. The V call is TRBV6-5, the J call TRBJ2-7; TRBD2 agrees at 7 bases. This receptor was identified in a human donor in good health. Sample: PBMCs. The CDR3 is CASSYGLEALYEQYF. CDR3 in DNA: TGTGCCAGCAGTTACGGACTAGAAGCACTCTACGAGCAGTACTTC.